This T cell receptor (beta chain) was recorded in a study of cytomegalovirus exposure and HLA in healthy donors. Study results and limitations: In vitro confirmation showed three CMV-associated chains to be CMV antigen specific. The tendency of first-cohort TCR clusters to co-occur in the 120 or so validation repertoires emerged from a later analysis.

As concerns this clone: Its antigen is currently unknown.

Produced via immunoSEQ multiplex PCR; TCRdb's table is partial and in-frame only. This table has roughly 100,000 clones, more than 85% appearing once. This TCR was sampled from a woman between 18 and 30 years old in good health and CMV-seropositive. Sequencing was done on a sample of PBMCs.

The CDR3 DNA reads as TGCGCCAGCAGCTTGGTTCAGGGGCATGGCTACACCTTC. Translating gives CASSLVQGHGYTF. V is TRBV5-1 and J is TRBJ1-2, with D possibly matching TRBD1 (6 bases). The V and J ends lost 0 bases and 6 bases respectively, with 9 bases between them. The CDR3 is made up of 13 amino acids. The germline V gene encodes CDR1 SGHRS and CDR2 YFSETQ.